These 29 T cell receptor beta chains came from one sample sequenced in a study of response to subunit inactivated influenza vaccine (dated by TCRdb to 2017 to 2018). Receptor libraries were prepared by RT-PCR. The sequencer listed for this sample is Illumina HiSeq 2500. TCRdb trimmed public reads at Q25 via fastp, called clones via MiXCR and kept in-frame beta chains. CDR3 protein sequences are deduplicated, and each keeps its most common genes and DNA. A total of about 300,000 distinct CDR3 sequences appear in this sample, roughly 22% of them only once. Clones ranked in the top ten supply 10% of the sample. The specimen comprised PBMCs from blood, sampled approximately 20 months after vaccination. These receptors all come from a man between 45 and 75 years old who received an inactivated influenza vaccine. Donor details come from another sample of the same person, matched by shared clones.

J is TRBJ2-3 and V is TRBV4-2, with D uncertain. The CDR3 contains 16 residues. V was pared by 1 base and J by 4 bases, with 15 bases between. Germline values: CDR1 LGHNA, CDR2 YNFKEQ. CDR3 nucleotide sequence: TGTGCCAGCAGCCAAGTTTACAGCCAGAACTCAGATACGCAGTATTTT. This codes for CASSQVYSQNSDTQYF.

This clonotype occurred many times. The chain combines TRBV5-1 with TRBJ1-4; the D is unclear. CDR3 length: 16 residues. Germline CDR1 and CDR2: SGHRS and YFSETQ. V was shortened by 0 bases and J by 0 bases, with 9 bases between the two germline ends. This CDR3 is CASSLGRTATNEKLFF. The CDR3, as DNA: TGCGCCAGCAGCTTGGGAAGAACTGCAACTAATGAAAAACTGTTTTTT.

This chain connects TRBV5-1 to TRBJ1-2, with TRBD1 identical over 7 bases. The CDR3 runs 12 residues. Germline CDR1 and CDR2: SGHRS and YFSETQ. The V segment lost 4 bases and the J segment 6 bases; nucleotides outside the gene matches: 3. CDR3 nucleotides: TGCGCCAGCAGCACAGGGGTTGATGGCTACACCTTC. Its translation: CASSTGVDGYTF. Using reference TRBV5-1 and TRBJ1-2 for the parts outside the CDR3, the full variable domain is KAGVTQTPRYLIKTRGQQVTLSCSPISGHRSVSWYQQTPGQGLQFLFEYFSETQRNKGNFPGRFSGRQFSNSRSEMNVSTLELGDSALYLCASSTGVDGYTFGSGTRLTVV.

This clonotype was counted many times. The CDR3 DNA sequence: TGTGCCACCAGCAGAGATCAGGAGGACACCATATATTTT. This gives the protein CATSRDQEDTIYF. The rearrangement links TRBV15 to TRBJ1-3; D gene unclear. The germline CDR1 and CDR2 sequences are LNHNV and YYDKDF (reference sequence). CDR3 length: 13 amino acids. The V gene lost 0 bases and the J gene lost 8 bases, with 8 bases spanning the gap.

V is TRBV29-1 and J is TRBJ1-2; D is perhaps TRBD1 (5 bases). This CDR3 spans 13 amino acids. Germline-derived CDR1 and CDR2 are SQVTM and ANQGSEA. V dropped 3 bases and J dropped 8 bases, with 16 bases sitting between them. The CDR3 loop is CSVDFPGPFGYTF. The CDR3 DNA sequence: TGCAGCGTTGATTTCCCAGGGCCTTTCGGCTACACCTTC.

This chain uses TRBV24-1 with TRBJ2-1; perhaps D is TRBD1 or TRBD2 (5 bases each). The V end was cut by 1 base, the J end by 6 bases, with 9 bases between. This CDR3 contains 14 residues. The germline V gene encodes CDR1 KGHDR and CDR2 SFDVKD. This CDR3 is CATSDFRDPNEQFF. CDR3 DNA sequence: TGTGCCACCAGTGATTTTCGGGACCCCAATGAGCAGTTCTTC.

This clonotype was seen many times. The CDR3 region has the DNA TGTGCCAGCAGTAGTACGGTTGGCTACACCTTC. It encodes CASSSTVGYTF. V is TRBV6-1 and J is TRBJ1-2, with unresolved D. Trimming took off 5 bases at V and 7 bases at J, with 8 bases between the two ends. Per germline, CDR1 MNHNS and CDR2 SASEGT. The length of the CDR3 is 11 residues.

This chain's CDR3 is CASWDRNTEAFF. CDR3 nucleotide sequence: TGTGCCAGTTGGGACAGGAACACTGAAGCTTTCTTT. V gene TRBV19 combines with J gene TRBJ1-1; 7 bases line up with TRBD1. V lost 8 bases and J lost 1; bases outside the gene matches: 1. There are 12 residues in the CDR3. Germline V gene data show CDR1 as LNHDA and CDR2 as SQIVND (reference sequence). The full variable domain, completed using reference TRBV19 and TRBJ1-1, is DGGITQSPKYLFRKEGQNVTLSCEQNLNHDAMYWYRQDPGQGLRLIYYSQIVNDFQKGDIAEGYSVSREKKESFPLTVTSAQKNPTAFYLCASWDRNTEAFFGQGTRLTVV.

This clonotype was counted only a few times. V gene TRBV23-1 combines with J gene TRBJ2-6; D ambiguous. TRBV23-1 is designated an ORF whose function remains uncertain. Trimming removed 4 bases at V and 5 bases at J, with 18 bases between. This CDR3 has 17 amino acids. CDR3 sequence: CASSPGLELIRANVLTF. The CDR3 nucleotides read TGCGCCAGCAGTCCTGGGTTGGAACTGATTAGGGCCAACGTCCTGACTTTC.

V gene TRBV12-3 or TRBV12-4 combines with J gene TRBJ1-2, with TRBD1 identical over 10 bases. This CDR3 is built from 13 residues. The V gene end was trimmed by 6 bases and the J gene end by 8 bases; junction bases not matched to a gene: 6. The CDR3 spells CASSLRQGAGYTF. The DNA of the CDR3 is TGTGCCAGCAGCCTGAGACAGGGGGCAGGCTACACCTTC.

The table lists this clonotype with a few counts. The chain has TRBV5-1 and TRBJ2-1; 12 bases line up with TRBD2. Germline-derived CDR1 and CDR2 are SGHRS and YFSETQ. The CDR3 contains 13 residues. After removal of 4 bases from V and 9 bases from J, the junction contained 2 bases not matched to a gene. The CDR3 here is CASSILAGGEQFF. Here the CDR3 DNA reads TGCGCCAGCAGCATACTAGCGGGGGGTGAGCAGTTCTTC.

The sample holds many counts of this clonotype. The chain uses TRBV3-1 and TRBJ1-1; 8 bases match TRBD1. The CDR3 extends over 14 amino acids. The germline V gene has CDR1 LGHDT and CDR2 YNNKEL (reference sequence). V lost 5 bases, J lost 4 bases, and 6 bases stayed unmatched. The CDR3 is CASSFGQGRTEAFF. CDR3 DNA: TGTGCCAGCAGCTTCGGACAGGGCCGCACTGAAGCTTTCTTT.

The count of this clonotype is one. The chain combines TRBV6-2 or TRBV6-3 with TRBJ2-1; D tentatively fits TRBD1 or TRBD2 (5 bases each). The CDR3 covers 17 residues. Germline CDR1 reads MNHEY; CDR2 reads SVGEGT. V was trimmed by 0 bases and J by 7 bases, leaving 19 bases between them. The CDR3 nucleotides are TGTGCCAGCAGTTACTCGATCTGGGACCCAGGTGTAAATGAGCAGTTCTTC. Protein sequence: CASSYSIWDPGVNEQFF.

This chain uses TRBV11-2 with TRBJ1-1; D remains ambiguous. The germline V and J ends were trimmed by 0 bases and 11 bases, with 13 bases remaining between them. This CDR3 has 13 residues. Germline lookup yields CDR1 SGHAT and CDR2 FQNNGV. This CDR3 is CASSLEPRGRAFF. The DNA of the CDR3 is TGTGCCAGCAGCTTAGAACCTCGCGGACGCGCTTTCTTT.

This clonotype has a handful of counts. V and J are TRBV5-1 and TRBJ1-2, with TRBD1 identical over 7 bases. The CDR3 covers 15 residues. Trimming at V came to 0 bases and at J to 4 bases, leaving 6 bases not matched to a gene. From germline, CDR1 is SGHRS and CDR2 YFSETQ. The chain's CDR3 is CASSLGDSHIYGYTF. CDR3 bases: TGCGCCAGCAGCTTGGGGGACAGCCATATCTATGGCTACACCTTC.

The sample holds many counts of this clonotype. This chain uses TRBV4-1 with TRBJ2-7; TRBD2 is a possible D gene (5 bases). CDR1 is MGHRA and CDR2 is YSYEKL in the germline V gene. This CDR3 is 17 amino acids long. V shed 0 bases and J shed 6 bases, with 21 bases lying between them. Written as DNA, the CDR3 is TGCGCCAGCAGCCAAGAACCCCCGGCTAGCTATAACTTCGAGCAGTACTTC. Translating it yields CASSQEPPASYNFEQYF.

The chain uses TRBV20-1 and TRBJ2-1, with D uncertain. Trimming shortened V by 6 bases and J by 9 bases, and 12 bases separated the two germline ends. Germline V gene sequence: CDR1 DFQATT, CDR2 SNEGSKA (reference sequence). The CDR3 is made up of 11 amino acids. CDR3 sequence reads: CSATQRSEQFF. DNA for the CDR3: TGCAGTGCCACACAAAGGAGTGAGCAGTTCTTC.

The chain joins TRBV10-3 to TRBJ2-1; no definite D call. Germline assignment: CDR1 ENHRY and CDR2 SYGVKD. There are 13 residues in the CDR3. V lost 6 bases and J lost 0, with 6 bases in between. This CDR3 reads CAISPSSYNEQFF. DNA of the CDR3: TGTGCCATCAGCCCGAGCTCCTACAATGAGCAGTTCTTC.

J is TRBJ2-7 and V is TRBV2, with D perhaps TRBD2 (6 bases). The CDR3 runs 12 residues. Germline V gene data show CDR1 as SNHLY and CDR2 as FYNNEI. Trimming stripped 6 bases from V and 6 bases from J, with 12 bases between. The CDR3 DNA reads TGTGCCAGCAGGGGAGGCCATCCCGAGCAGTACTTC. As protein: CASRGGHPEQYF. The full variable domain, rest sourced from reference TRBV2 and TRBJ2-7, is EPEVTQTPSHQVTQMGQEVILRCVPISNHLYFYWYRQILGQKVEFLVSFYNNEISEKSEIFDDQFSVERPDGSNFTLKIRSTKLEDSAMYFCASRGGHPEQYFGPGTRLTVT.

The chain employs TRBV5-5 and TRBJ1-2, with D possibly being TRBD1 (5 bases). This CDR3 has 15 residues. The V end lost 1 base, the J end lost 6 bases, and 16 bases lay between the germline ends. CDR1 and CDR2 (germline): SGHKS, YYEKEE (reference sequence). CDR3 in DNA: TGTGCCAGCAGCTTGCGGCAGGGAGTAGATGATGGCTACACCTTC. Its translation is CASSLRQGVDDGYTF.

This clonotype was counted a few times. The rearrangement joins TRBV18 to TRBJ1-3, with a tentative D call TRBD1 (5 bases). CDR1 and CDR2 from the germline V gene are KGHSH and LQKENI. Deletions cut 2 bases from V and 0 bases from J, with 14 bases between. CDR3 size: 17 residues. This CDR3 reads CASSPSGLSASGNTIYF. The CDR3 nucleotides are TGTGCCAGCTCACCATCAGGGTTATCCGCCTCTGGAAACACCATATATTTT.

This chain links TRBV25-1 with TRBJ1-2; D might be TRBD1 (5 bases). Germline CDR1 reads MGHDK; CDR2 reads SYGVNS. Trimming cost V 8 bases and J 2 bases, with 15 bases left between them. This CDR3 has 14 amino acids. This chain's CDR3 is CASAGVGGNYGYTF. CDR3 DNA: TGTGCCAGCGCGGGGGTGGGGGGGAACTATGGCTACACCTTC.

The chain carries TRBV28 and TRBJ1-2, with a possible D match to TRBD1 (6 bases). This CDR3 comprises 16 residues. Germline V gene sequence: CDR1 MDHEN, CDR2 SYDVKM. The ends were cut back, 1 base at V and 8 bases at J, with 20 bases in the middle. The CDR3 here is CASSLYGQPTAGGYTF. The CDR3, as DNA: TGTGCCAGCAGTTTATACGGACAGCCTACTGCCGGGGGCTACACCTTC.

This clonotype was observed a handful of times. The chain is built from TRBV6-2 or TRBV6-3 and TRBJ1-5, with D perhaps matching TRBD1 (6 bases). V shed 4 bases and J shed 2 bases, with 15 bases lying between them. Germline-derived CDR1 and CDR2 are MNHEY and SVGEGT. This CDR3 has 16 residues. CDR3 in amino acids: CASSWGPRTGNQPQHF. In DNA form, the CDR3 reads TGTGCCAGCAGTTGGGGGCCCAGGACCGGCAATCAGCCCCAGCATTTT.

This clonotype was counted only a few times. The chain's CDR3 is CASSQDSGFAEAFF. As DNA, the CDR3 is TGCGCCAGCAGCCAAGATTCGGGGTTCGCTGAAGCTTTCTTT. This sequence joins TRBV4-1 and TRBJ1-1; D remains unclear. With 0 bases removed from V and 6 bases from J, the gap between germline ends came to 11 bases. Germline V gene sequence: CDR1 MGHRA, CDR2 YSYEKL. The length of the CDR3 is 14 residues.

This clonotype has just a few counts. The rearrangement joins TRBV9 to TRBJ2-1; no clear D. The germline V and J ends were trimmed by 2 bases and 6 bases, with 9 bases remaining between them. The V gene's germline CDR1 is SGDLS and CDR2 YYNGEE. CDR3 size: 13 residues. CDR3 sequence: CASSVGFSNEQFF. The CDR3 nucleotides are TGTGCCAGCAGCGTGGGTTTTTCCAATGAGCAGTTCTTC.

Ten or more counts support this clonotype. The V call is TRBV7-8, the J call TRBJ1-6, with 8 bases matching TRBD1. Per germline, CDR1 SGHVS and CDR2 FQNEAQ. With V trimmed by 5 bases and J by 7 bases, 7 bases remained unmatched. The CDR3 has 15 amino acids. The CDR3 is CASSLPGGRNSPLHF. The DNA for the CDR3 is TGTGCCAGCAGCCTACCAGGGGGCCGGAATTCACCCCTCCACTTT.

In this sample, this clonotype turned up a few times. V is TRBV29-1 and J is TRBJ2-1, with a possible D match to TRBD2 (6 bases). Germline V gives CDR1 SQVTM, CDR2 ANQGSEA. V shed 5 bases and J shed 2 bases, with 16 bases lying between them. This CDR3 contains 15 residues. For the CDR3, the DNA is TGCAGCGTTCGAAGGACGGCGGGAACCTACAATGAGCAGTTCTTC. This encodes CSVRRTAGTYNEQFF.

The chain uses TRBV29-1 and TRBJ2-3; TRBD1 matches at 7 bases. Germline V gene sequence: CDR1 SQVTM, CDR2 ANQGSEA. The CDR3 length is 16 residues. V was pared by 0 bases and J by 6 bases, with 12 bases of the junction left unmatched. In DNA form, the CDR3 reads TGCAGCGTTGAAGATCCGAGGGGGCGAGGATTGGATACGCAGTATTTT. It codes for CSVEDPRGRGLDTQYF.